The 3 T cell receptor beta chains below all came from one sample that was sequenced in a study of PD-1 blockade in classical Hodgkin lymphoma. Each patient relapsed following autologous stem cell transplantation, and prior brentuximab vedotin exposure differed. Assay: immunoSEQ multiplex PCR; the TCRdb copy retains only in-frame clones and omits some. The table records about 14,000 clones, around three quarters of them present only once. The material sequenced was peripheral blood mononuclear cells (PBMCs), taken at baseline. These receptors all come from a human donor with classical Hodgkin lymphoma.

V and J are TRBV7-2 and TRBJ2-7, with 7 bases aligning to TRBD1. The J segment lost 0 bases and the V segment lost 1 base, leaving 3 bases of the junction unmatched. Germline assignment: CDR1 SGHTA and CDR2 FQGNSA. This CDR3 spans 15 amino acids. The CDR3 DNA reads TGTGCCAGCAGCTTAGGAAGGGGGCTCTCCTACGAGCAGTACTTC. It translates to CASSLGRGLSYEQYF.

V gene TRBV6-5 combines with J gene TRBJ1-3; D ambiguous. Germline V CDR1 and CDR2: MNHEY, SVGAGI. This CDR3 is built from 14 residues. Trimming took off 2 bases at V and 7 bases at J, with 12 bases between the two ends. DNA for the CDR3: TGTGCCAGCAGTTACGAATGGCTCGCGAACACCATATATTTT. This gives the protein CASSYEWLANTIYF.

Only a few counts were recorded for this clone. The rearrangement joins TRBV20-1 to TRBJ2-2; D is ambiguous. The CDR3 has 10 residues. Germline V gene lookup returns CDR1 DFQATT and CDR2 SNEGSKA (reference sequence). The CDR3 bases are TGCGAAGAACCCACCGGGGAGCTGTTTTTT. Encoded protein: CEEPTGELFF.